A single sample is the source of the 25 T cell receptor beta chains below, sequenced in a study of cytomegalovirus exposure and HLA in healthy donors. The PCR employed 60 Vbeta primers together with 13 Jbeta primers. Sequencing was performed with immunoSEQ multiplex PCR; in TCRdb, only in-frame clones are kept and a portion is missing. The sample carries about 190,000 clones, less than 85% recorded once. What was sequenced was PBMCs. All receptors come from a man younger than 40 in good health and CMV-seropositive.

The rearrangement uses TRBV5-1 and TRBJ2-3; TRBD2 might be the D (6 bases). The germline CDR1 and CDR2 sequences are SGHRS and YFSETQ. Between the trimmed V and J ends, which lost 5 bases and 0 bases, there was a span of 16 bases. The CDR3 totals 16 residues. The chain's CDR3 is CASRFYDGTSTDTQYF. The CDR3 region has the DNA TGCGCCAGCAGGTTTTATGACGGGACTAGCACAGATACGCAGTATTTT.

The chain links TRBV30 to TRBJ1-5; 8 bases map to TRBD1. The germline gives CDR1 GTSNPN, CDR2 SVGIG (reference sequence). The ends lost 1 base at V and 7 bases at J; junction bases unmatched: 6. The CDR3 is 14 residues long. CDR3 nucleotides: TGTGCCTGGAGTGAAGGACAGGGTGCCCAGCCCCAGCATTTT. It codes for CAWSEGQGAQPQHF.

The genes are TRBV7-9 and TRBJ1-1; 7 nucleotides match TRBD1. The V segment lost 4 bases and the J segment 4 bases; nucleotides outside the gene matches: 6. The CDR3 contains 14 residues. The germline CDR1 and CDR2 sequences are SEHNR and FQNEAQ (reference sequence). The CDR3 coding sequence is TGTGCCAGCAGCTCCGAACAGGGGTTCACTGAAGCTTTCTTT. Protein: CASSSEQGFTEAFF.

This chain joins TRBV6-4 and TRBJ2-6; the match to TRBD1 covers 7 bases. After removal of 7 bases from V and 3 bases from J, the junction contained 15 bases not matched to a gene. The CDR3 runs to 18 residues. Germline CDR1 MRHNA, CDR2 SNTAGT. CDR3 nucleotide sequence: TGTGCCAGCAAAGGAAGGGGGAAAGGGGGCTGTGGGGCCAACGTCCTGACTTTC. Translated, it gives CASKGRGKGGCGANVLTF.

The V call is TRBV7-8, the J call TRBJ2-1; 13 positions agree with TRBD2. CDR1 is SGHVS, CDR2 FQNEAQ, per germline. This CDR3 comprises 16 residues. The V gene end was trimmed by 5 bases and the J gene end by 4 bases; junction bases not matched to a gene: 5. CDR3 sequence (DNA): TGTGCCAGCAGCCCACTAGCGGGAGGGTTATACAATGAGCAGTTCTTC. Translated, it gives CASSPLAGGLYNEQFF.

The chain uses TRBV6-1 and TRBJ2-7, with 10 positions matching TRBD1. V was pared by 4 bases and J by 3 bases, with 3 bases of the junction left unmatched. Germline CDR1 is MNHNS and CDR2 is SASEGT. The CDR3 extends over 14 amino acids. In DNA form, the CDR3 reads TGTGCCAGCAGTGGCGGACAGGGGGTCTACGAGCAGTACTTC. It yields the protein CASSGGQGVYEQYF.

The V call is TRBV9, the J call TRBJ1-2; TRBD1 aligns across 10 bases. The germline gives CDR1 SGDLS, CDR2 YYNGEE. This CDR3 comprises 16 residues. With V trimmed by 3 bases and J by 4 bases, 9 bases remained unmatched. The CDR3 loop is CASSETERTGGYGYTF. CDR3 nucleotides: TGTGCCAGCAGCGAAACCGAGCGGACAGGGGGCTATGGCTACACCTTC.

With respect to this clone: A read error may produce the germline difference seen at one junction end. Other DNA sequences in this specimen translate into the identical CDR3. The chain uses TRBV5-4 and TRBJ2-7; TRBD1 is a possible D gene (6 bases). This CDR3 is built from 13 residues. The germline V gene has CDR1 SGHNT and CDR2 YYREEE (reference sequence). CDR3 sequence (DNA): TGTGCAAGCAGCTTGGGGGCGTTCTACGAGCAGTACTTC. This translates into CASSLGAFYEQYF.

The J gene is TRBJ2-7, the V gene TRBV18; TRBD1 is a possible D gene (5 bases). In germline, CDR1 is KGHSH, CDR2 LQKENI. This CDR3 comprises 16 residues. The V end lost 5 bases, the J end lost 1 base, and 18 bases lay between the germline ends. The CDR3 DNA sequence: TGTGCCAGCTCAGCCTATCAGGGAACCCAATCCTACGAGCAGTACTTC. This encodes CASSAYQGTQSYEQYF.

This chain links TRBV27 with TRBJ2-3; 10 nucleotides match TRBD2. Germline V gene lookup returns CDR1 MNHEY and CDR2 SMNVEV (reference sequence). CDR3 size: 14 residues. V shed 1 base, J shed 8 bases, and the junction held 3 bases outside the gene matches. In DNA form, the CDR3 reads TGTGCCAGCAGTTTATTAGCGGGGGGAGGTACGCAGTATTTT. Encoded protein: CASSLLAGGGTQYF.

The chain recombines TRBV13 with TRBJ1-1; D is possibly TRBD1 (6 bases). Germline V CDR1 and CDR2: PRHDT, FYEKMQ (reference sequence). There are 16 residues in the CDR3. V shed 5 bases and J shed 2 bases, with 18 bases lying between them. The CDR3 nucleotides read TGTGCCAGCAGCCTACTAATACAGGGCCTAAACACTGAAGCTTTCTTT. It specifies CASSLLIQGLNTEAFF.

The CDR3 nucleotides are TGTGCCATTTGGGACTTATCCTACAATGAGCAGTTCTTC. Translating gives CAIWDLSYNEQFF. The chain uses TRBV10-3 and TRBJ2-1; tentative D call: TRBD2 (6 bases). Germline V gives CDR1 ENHRY, CDR2 SYGVKD. The V gene lost 9 bases and the J gene lost 1 base, with 10 bases spanning the gap. This CDR3 comprises 13 residues.

This chain uses TRBV10-3 with TRBJ2-7, with D maybe TRBD1 (7 bases). The CDR3 extends over 14 amino acids. The germline V gene has CDR1 ENHRY and CDR2 SYGVKD. The V end lost 7 bases, the J end lost 1 base, and 14 bases lay between the germline ends. The CDR3 sequence: CAITQGGTSYEQYF. The CDR3 bases are TGTGCCATCACCCAGGGGGGCACTTCCTACGAGCAGTACTTC.

V is TRBV9 and J is TRBJ2-2, with 11 positions matching TRBD2. Germline values: CDR1 SGDLS, CDR2 YYNGEE. This CDR3 has 17 residues. V was clipped by 3 bases and J by 4 bases; unmatched bases: 8. DNA for the CDR3: TGTGCCAGCAGCGAGAATAGGCTAGCGGGGGGCACCGGGGAGCTGTTTTTT. It is translated as CASSENRLAGGTGELFF.

This sequence joins TRBV5-1 and TRBJ1-4, with 9 positions matching TRBD1. Trimming removed 2 bases from V and 8 bases from J; junction bases left unmatched: 4. The CDR3 has 14 amino acids. Germline V gene lookup returns CDR1 SGHRS and CDR2 YFSETQ. The CDR3 loop reads CASSFRTGEEKLFF. The CDR3 DNA reads TGCGCCAGCAGCTTTCGGACAGGGGAGGAAAAACTGTTTTTT.

This clone was observed once. The gene calls are TRBV11-2 and TRBJ1-5; TRBD1 matches 9 bases. Germline CDR1 reads SGHAT; CDR2 reads FQNNGV. Trimming removed 1 base from V and 4 bases from J; junction bases left unmatched: 2. The CDR3 totals 15 residues. Here the CDR3 DNA reads TGTGCCAGCAGCTTAGCCGGACAGGGGAATCAGCCCCAGCATTTT. Amino acid sequence: CASSLAGQGNQPQHF.

The rearrangement joins TRBV18 to TRBJ1-1, with D possibly being TRBD1 (6 bases). Between the trimmed V and J ends, which lost 5 bases and 3 bases, there was a span of 10 bases. Germline CDR1 and CDR2: KGHSH and LQKENI. CDR3 length: 13 amino acids. Written as DNA, the CDR3 is TGTGCCAGCTCAGGAACAGGGTACACTGAAGCTTTCTTT. This sequence encodes CASSGTGYTEAFF.

This clone has only one observation. A read error may account for a junction end that differs from germline. This chain joins TRBV10-3 and TRBJ2-7, with D possibly being TRBD2 (5 bases). The germline CDR1 and CDR2 sequences are ENHRY and SYGVKD. The CDR3 consists of 15 residues. In DNA form, the CDR3 reads TGTGCCATCACTGAGAGCGGCTTTGGTGGCTACGAGCAGTACTTC. Translating gives CAITESGFGGYEQYF.

V gene TRBV6-4 combines with J gene TRBJ2-5; 11 bases match TRBD1. The J call may be incorrect, as the DNA end agrees better with TRBJ2-7. In germline, CDR1 is MRHNA, CDR2 SNTAGT. The CDR3 is made up of 15 amino acids. The CDR3 DNA reads as TGTGCCAGCAGTGACCGGGGACAGGGGGGCGACGAGCAGTACTTC. This gives the protein CASSDRGQGGDEQYF.

The V gene is TRBV5-1, the J gene TRBJ2-3; TRBD2 matches 7 bases. Germline trimming cut 6 bases from V and 4 bases from J; bases unmatched to any gene: 8. Germline CDR1 SGHRS, CDR2 YFSETQ. The CDR3 contains 14 residues. CDR3 in amino acids: CASIREGPPDTQYF. CDR3 sequence (DNA): TGCGCCAGCATAAGGGAGGGCCCCCCAGATACGCAGTATTTT.

The chain employs TRBV27 and TRBJ2-3, with D maybe TRBD2 (6 bases). Germline assignment: CDR1 MNHEY and CDR2 SMNVEV (reference sequence). V lost 0 bases and J lost 1, with 17 bases in between. The CDR3 covers 18 residues. For the CDR3, the DNA is TGTGCCAGCAGTTTATCCCGGACTGCCTCGGGGGGCACAGATACGCAGTATTTT. This codes for CASSLSRTASGGTDTQYF.

The V gene is TRBV4-1, the J gene TRBJ2-7, with a tentative D call TRBD1 (5 bases). The germline V gene encodes CDR1 MGHRA and CDR2 YSYEKL. V lost 4 bases and J lost 6, with 10 bases in between. The CDR3 spans 12 residues. The CDR3 nucleotides read TGCGCCAGCAGCCGAACAGGAGCCGAGCAGTACTTC. Amino acid sequence: CASSRTGAEQYF.

This chain connects TRBV9 to TRBJ2-5, with 10 bases aligning to TRBD2. The J call is doubtful: the DNA matches TRBJ2-7 better. CDR3 length: 13 residues. The germline CDR1 and CDR2 sequences are SGDLS and YYNGEE. As DNA, the CDR3 is TGTGCCAGCTCAGCTAGCGGGAGCTACGAGCAGTACTTC. Its protein is CASSASGSYEQYF.

Only a few counts were recorded for this clone. The chain uses TRBV2 and TRBJ1-1, with 11 bases matching TRBD1. Trimming cost V 4 bases and J 4 bases; bases outside gene matches: 2. This CDR3 is built from 14 residues. CDR1 SNHLY and CDR2 FYNNEI come from the germline V gene. CDR3 coding DNA: TGTGCCAGCAGTGCCGGGACAGGGGGCACTGAAGCTTTCTTT. It is translated as CASSAGTGGTEAFF.

V and J are TRBV29-1 and TRBJ2-5; unclear D gene. This CDR3 is 13 amino acids long. V lost 8 bases, J lost 1 base, and 14 bases lay in between. The germline CDR1 and CDR2 sequences are SQVTM and ANQGSEA. The CDR3 DNA reads TGCAGCTCCCGCCCCCTACTCCAAGAGACCCAGTACTTC. It is translated as CSSRPLLQETQYF.